This TCR beta chain was identified in a study of T cell clones after liver transplantation. At the level of the study: Samples came from ITN030ST, which attempted immunosuppression withdrawal within 2 years of liver transplantation. Timepoints were pre-transplant, pre-withdrawal, and after withdrawal was completed or failed. Pre-transplant mixed lymphocyte reactions yielded third-party-reactive TCRbeta sequences as comparators for graft-donor-reactive sequences.

This clone was recorded only once. There are 16 residues in the CDR3. With 4 bases removed from V and 1 base from J, the gap between germline ends came to 15 bases. Germline-derived CDR1 and CDR2 are KGHSH and LQKENI. The protocol was immunoSEQ multiplex PCR, while the TCRdb copy is restricted to in-frame clones and leaves out a portion. The sample contains roughly 70,000 clones, roughly 80% of which appear only once. This TCR was sampled from a human donor who received a liver transplant. Source: CD4+ T cells from blood, taken before liver transplant. The chain couples TRBV18 to TRBJ2-3; D is possibly TRBD2 (7 bases). CDR3 region: CASSHRGAPGTDTQYF. The CDR3, as DNA: TGTGCCAGCTCACACCGGGGGGCGCCGGGCACAGATACGCAGTATTTT. Filled out from reference TRBV18 and TRBJ2-3, the complete variable domain reads NAGVMQNPRHLVRRRGQEARLRCSPMKGHSHVYWYRQLPEEGLKFMVYLQKENIIDESGMPKERFSAEFPKEGPSILRIQQVVRGDSAAYFCASSHRGAPGTDTQYFGPGTRLTVL.